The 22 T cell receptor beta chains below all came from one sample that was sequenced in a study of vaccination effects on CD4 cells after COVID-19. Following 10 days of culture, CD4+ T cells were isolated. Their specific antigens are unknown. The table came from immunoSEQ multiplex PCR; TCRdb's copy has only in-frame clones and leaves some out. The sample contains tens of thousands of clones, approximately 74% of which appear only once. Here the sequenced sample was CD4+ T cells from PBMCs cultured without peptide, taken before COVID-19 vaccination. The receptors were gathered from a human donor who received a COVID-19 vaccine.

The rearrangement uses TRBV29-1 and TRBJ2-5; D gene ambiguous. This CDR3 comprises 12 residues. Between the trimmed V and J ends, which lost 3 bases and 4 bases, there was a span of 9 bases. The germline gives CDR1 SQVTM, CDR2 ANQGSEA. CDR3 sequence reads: CSVDRSRETQYF. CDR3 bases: TGCAGCGTTGACCGGTCGAGAGAGACCCAGTACTTC.

The CDR3 DNA is TGTGCCAGCAGCTTAATTGGACAGCGAATAAACAATGAGCAGTTCTTC. This sequence encodes CASSLIGQRINNEQFF. V usage is TRBV7-9 and J usage is TRBJ2-1, with D maybe TRBD1 (6 bases). The CDR3 consists of 16 residues. V lost 2 bases and J 5 bases, leaving 16 bases between the germline ends. Germline CDR1 and CDR2: SEHNR and FQNEAQ (reference sequence).

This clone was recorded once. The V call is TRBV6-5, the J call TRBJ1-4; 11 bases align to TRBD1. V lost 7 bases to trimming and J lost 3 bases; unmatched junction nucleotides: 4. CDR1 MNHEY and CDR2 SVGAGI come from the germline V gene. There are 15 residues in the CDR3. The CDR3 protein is CASTGTGGANEKLFF. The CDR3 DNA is TGTGCCAGCACTGGGACAGGGGGTGCTAATGAAAAACTGTTTTTT.

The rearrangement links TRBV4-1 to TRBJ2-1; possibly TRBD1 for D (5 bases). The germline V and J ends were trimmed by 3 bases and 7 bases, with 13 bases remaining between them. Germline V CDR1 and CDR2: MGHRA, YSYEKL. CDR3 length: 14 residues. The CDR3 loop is CASSQDRQRNEQFF. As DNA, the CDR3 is TGCGCCAGCAGCCAGGACCGACAGAGGAATGAGCAGTTCTTC.

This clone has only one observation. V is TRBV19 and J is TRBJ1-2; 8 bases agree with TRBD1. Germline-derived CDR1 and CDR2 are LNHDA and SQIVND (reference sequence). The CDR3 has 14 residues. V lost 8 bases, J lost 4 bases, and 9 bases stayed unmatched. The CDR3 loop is CASQPGTGPYGYTF. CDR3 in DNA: TGTGCCAGTCAACCCGGGACAGGTCCCTATGGCTACACCTTC.

CDR3 sequence (DNA): TGTGCCAGCAGCTTAGGCTATAAATCGGGACAGGGGGCGTCCTACGAGCAGTACTTC. This gives the protein CASSLGYKSGQGASYEQYF. The chain links TRBV7-2 to TRBJ2-7; 12 bases agree with TRBD1. Germline lookup yields CDR1 SGHTA and CDR2 FQGNSA. V lost 1 base and J lost 1; bases outside the gene matches: 11. The CDR3 extends over 19 amino acids.

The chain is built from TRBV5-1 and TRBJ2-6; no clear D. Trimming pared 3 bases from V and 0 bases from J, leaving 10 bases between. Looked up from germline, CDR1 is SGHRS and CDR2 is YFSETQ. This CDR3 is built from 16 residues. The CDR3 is CASSSQTYSGANVLTF. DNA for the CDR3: TGCGCCAGCAGCTCCCAGACTTACTCTGGGGCCAACGTCCTGACTTTC.

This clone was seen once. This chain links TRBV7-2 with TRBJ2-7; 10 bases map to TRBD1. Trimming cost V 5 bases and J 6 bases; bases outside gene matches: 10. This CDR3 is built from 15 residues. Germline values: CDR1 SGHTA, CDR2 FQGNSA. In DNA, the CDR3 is TGTGCCAGCAGCGCACCGGGACAGGGGAGGTCCGAGCAGTACTTC. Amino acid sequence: CASSAPGQGRSEQYF.

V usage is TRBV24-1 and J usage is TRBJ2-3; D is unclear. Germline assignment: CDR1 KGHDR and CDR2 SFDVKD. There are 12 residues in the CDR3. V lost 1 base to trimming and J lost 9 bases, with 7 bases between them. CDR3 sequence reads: CATSDLLGTQYF. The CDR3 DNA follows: TGTGCCACCAGTGATTTACTGGGCACGCAGTATTTT.

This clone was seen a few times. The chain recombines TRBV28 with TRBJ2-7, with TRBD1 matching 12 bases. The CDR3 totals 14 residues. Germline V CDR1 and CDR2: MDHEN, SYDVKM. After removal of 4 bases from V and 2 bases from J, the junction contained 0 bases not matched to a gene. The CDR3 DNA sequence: TGTGCCAGCAGTTGGGACAGGGGGCCCTACGAGCAGTACTTC. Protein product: CASSWDRGPYEQYF.

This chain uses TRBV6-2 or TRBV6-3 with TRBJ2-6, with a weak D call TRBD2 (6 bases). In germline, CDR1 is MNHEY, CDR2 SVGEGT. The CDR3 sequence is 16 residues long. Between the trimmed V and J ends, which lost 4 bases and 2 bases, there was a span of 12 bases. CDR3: CASSFPWGAGANVLTF. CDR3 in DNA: TGTGCCAGCAGTTTTCCGTGGGGGGCTGGGGCCAACGTCCTGACTTTC.

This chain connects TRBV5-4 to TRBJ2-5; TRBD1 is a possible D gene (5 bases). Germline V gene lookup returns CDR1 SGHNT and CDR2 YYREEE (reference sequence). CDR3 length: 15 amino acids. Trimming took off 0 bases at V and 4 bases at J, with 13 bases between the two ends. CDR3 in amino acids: CASSLEGESGETQYF. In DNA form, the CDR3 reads TGTGCCAGCAGCTTGGAAGGGGAATCGGGAGAGACCCAGTACTTC.

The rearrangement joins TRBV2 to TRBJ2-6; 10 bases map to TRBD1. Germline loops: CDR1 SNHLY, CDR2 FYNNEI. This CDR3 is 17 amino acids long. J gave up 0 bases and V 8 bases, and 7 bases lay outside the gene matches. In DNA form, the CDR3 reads TGTGCCAGCGTGATGGGACAGGGGATCTCTGGGGCCAACGTCCTGACTTTC. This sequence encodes CASVMGQGISGANVLTF.

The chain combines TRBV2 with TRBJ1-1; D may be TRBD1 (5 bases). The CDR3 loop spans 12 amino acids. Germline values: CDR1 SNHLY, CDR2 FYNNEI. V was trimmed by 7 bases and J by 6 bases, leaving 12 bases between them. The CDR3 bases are TGTGCCAGCAAAGGGGACGGGGCTGAAGCTTTCTTT. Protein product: CASKGDGAEAFF.

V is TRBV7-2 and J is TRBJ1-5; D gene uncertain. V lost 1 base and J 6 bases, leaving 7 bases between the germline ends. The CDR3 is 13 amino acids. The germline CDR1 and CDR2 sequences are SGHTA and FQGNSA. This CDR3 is CASSLGPGQPQHF. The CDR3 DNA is TGTGCCAGCAGCTTAGGACCGGGTCAGCCCCAGCATTTT.

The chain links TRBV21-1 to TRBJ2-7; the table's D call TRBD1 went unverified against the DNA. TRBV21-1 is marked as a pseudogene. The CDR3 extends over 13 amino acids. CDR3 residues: CASRGTGIYEQYF. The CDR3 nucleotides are TGTGCCAGCAGAGGGACAGGGATTTACGAGCAGTACTTC.

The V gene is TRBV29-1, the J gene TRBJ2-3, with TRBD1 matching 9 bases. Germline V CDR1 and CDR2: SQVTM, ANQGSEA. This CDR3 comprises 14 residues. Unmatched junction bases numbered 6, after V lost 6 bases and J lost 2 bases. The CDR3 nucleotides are TGCAGCGTACTTACACAGGGGGCCACAGATACGCAGTATTTT. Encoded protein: CSVLTQGATDTQYF.

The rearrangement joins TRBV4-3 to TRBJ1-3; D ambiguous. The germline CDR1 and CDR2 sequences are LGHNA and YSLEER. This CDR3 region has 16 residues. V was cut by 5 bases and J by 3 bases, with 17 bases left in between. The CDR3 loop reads CASSEEWAPGGNTIYF. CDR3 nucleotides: TGCGCCAGCAGCGAGGAGTGGGCCCCCGGTGGAAACACCATATATTTT.

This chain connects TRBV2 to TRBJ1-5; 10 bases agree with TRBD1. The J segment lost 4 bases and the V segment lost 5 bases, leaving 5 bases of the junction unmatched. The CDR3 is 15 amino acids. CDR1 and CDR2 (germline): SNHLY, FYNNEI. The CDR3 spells CASSWDRGPNQPQHF. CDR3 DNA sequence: TGTGCCAGCAGTTGGGACAGGGGCCCAAATCAGCCCCAGCATTTT.

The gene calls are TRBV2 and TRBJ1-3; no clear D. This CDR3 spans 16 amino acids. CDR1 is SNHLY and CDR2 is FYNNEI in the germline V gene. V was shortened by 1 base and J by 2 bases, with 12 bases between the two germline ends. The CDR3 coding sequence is TGTGCCAGCAGTGAAGGAGAGGGCCTCACTGGAAACACCATATATTTT. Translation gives CASSEGEGLTGNTIYF.

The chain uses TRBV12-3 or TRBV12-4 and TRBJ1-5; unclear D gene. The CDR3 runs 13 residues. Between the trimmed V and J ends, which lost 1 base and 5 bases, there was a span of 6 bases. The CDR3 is CASSLDIYQPQHF. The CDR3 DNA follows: TGTGCCAGCAGTTTAGACATCTATCAGCCCCAGCATTTT.

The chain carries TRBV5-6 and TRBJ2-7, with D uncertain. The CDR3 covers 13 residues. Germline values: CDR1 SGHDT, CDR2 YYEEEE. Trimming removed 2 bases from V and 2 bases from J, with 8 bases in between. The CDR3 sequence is CASSFHGPYEQYF. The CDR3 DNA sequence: TGTGCCAGCAGCTTTCACGGGCCCTACGAGCAGTACTTC. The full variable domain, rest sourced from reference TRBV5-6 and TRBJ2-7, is DAGVTQSPTHLIKTRGQQVTLRCSPKSGHDTVSWYQQALGQGPQFIFQYYEEEERQRGNFPDRFSGHQFPNYSSELNVNALLLGDSALYLCASSFHGPYEQYFGPGTRLTVT.